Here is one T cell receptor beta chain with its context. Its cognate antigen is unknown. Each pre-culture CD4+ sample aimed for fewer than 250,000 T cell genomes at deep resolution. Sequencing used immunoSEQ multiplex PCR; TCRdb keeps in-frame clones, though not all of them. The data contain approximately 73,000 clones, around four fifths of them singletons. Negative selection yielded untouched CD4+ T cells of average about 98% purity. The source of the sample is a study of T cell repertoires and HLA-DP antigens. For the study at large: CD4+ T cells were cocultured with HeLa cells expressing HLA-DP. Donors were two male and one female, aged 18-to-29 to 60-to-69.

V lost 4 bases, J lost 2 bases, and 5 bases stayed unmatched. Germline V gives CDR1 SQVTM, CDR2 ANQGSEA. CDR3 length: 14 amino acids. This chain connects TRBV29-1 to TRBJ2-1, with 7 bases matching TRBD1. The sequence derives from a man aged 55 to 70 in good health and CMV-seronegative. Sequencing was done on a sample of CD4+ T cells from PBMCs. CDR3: CSVARQGPYNEQFF. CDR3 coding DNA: TGCAGCGTTGCCCGACAGGGCCCCTACAATGAGCAGTTCTTC.